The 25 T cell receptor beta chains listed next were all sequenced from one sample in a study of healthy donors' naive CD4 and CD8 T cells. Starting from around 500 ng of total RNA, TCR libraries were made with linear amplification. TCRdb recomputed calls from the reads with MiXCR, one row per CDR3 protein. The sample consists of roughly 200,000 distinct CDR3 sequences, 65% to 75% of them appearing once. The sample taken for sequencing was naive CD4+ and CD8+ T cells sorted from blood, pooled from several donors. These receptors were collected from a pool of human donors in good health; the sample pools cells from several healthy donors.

DNA for the CDR3: TGTGCCATCAGTGAGTCGACGGCGGTAGGAATGCAAGAGACCCAGTACTTC. Protein sequence: CAISESTAVGMQETQYF. This chain connects TRBV10-3 to TRBJ2-5; D unclear. Germline CDR1 ENHRY, CDR2 SYGVKD. This CDR3 is built from 17 residues. V was clipped by 0 bases and J by 2 bases, with 16 bases between them.

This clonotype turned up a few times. DNA of the CDR3: TGTGCCATCAGTGAAGGGACTACCACCAATGAGCAGTTCTTC. This encodes CAISEGTTTNEQFF. The chain joins TRBV10-3 to TRBJ2-1; TRBD2 matches at 7 bases. CDR3 size: 14 residues. Germline V gene lookup returns CDR1 ENHRY and CDR2 SYGVKD. V dropped 3 bases and J dropped 6; count of bases not matched to a gene: 5.

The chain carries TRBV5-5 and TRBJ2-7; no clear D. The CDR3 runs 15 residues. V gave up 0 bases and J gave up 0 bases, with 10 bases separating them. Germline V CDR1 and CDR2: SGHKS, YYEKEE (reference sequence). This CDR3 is CASSLAPVSSYEQYF. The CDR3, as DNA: TGTGCCAGCAGCTTGGCCCCCGTTAGCTCCTACGAGCAGTACTTC.

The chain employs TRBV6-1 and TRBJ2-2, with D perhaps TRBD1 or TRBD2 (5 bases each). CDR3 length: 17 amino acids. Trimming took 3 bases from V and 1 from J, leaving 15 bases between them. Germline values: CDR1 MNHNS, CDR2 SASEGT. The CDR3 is CASSDYILGENTGELFF. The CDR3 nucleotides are TGTGCCAGCAGTGATTACATCTTGGGGGAGAACACCGGGGAGCTGTTTTTT.

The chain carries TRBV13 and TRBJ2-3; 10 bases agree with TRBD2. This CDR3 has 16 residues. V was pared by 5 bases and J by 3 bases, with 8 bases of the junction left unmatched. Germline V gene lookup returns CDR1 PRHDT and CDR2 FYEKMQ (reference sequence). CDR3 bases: TGTGCCAGCAGCCTCCGAGCGGGAGGGCCGACAGATACGCAGTATTTT. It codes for CASSLRAGGPTDTQYF.

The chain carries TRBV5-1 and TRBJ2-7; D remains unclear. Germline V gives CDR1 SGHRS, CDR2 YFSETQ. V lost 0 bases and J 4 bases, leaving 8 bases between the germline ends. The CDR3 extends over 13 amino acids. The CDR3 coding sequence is TGCGCCAGCAGCTTGGACCCTTTTTACGAGCAGTACTTC. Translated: CASSLDPFYEQYF.

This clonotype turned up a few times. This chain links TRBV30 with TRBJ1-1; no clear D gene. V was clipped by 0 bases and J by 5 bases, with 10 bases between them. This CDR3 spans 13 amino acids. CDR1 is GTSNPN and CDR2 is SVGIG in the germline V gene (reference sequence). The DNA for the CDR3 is TGTGCCTGGAGTGTACGGGAGGGTACTGAAGCTTTCTTT. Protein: CAWSVREGTEAFF.

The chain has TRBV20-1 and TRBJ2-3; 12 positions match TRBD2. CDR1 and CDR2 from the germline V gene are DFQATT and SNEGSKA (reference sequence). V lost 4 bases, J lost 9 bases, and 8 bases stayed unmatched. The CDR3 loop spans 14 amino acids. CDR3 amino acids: CSAKTSGSARTQYF. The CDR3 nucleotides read TGCAGTGCTAAGACTAGCGGGAGTGCTCGGACGCAGTATTTT.

In DNA, the CDR3 is TGTGCCAGCAGTTTAGGTGTTGGTAACACAGATACGCAGTATTTT. Protein: CASSLGVGNTDTQYF. This chain uses TRBV27 with TRBJ2-3; D is unclear. Germline values: CDR1 MNHEY, CDR2 SMNVEV (reference sequence). Deletions cut 2 bases from V and 2 bases from J, with 11 bases between. The CDR3 covers 15 residues.

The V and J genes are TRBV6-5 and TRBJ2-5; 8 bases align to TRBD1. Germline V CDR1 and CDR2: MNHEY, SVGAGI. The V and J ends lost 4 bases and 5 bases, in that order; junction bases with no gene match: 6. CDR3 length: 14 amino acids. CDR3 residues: CASSFRQGRETQYF. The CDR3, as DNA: TGTGCCAGCAGTTTCAGACAGGGGAGGGAGACCCAGTACTTC.

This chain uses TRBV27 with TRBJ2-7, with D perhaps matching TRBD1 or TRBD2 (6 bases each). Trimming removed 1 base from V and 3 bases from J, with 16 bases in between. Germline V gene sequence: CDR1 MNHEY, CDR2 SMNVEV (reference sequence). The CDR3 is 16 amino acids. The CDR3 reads CASSLFGGQSFYEQYF. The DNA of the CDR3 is TGTGCCAGCAGTTTATTTGGGGGGCAAAGTTTCTACGAGCAGTACTTC.

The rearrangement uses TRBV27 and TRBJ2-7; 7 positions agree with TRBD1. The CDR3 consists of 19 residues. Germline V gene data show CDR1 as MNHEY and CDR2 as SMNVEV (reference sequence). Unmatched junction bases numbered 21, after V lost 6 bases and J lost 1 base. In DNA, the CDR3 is TGTGCCAGCAGGACAGGGTGGGGAGAGGGTCAGGTCTTATCCTACGAGCAGTACTTC. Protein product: CASRTGWGEGQVLSYEQYF.

In DNA form, the CDR3 reads TGTGCCAGCAGTTCCCCGGTAATGGAGCAGTACTTC. Amino acid sequence: CASSSPVMEQYF. The chain couples TRBV6-5 to TRBJ2-7; D is unclear. Trimming pared 4 bases from V and 7 bases from J, leaving 11 bases between. The CDR3 sequence is 12 residues long. Looked up from germline, CDR1 is MNHEY and CDR2 is SVGAGI.

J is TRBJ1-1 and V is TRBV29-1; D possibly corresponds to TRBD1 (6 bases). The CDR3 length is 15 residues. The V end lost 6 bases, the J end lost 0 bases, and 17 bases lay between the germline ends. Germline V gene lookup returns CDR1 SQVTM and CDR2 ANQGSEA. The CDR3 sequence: CSVPARGDMNTEAFF. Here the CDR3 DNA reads TGCAGCGTCCCGGCCAGGGGCGACATGAACACTGAAGCTTTCTTT. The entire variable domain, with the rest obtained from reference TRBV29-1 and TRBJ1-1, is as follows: SAVISQKPSRDICQRGTSLTIQCQVDSQVTMMFWYRQQPGQSLTLIATANQGSEATYESGFVIDKFPISRPNLTFSTLTVSNMSPEDSSIYLCSVPARGDMNTEAFFGQGTRLTVV.

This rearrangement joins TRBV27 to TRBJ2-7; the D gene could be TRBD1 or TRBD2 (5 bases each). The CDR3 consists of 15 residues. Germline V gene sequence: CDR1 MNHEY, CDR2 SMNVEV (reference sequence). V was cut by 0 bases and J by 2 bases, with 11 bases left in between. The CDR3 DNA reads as TGTGCCAGCAGTTTATCGGGGGAGCGGCCCTACGAGCAGTACGTC. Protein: CASSLSGERPYEQYV.

CDR3 protein: CSVGAAGHEQYF. CDR3 nucleotides: TGCAGCGTTGGAGCAGCGGGGCACGAGCAGTACTTC. The chain employs TRBV29-1 and TRBJ2-7, with 7 bases lining up with TRBD2. The CDR3 extends over 12 amino acids. The germline V gene has CDR1 SQVTM and CDR2 ANQGSEA. The V and J ends lost 4 bases and 5 bases, in that order; junction bases with no gene match: 5.

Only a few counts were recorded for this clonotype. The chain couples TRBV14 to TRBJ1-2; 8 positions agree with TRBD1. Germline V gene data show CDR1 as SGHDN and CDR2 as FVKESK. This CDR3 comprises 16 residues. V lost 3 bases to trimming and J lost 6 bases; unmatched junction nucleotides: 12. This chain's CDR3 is CASSQGLDQGANGYTF. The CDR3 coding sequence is TGTGCCAGCAGCCAGGGGCTCGATCAGGGGGCCAATGGCTACACCTTC. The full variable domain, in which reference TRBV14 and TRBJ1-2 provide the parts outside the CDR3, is EAGVTQFPSHSVIEKGQTVTLRCDPISGHDNLYWYRRVMGKEIKFLLHFVKESKQDESGMPNNRFLAERTGGTYSTLKVQPAELEDSGVYFCASSQGLDQGANGYTFGSGTRLTVV.

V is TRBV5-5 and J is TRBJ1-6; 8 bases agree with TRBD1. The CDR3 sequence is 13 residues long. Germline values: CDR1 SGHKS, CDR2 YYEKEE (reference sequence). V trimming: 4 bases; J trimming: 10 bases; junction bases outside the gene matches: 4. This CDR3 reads CASSADRDSPLHF. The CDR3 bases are TGTGCCAGCAGCGCGGACAGGGACTCACCCCTCCACTTT.

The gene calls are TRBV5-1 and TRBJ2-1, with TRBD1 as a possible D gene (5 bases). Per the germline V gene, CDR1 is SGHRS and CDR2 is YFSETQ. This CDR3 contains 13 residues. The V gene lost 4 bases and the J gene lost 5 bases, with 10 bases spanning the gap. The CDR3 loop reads CASSQDNNNEQFF. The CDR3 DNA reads TGCGCCAGCAGCCAGGACAATAACAATGAGCAGTTCTTC.

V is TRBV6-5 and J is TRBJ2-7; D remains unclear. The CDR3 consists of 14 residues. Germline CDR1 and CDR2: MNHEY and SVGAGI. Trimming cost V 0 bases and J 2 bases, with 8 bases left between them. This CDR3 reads CASSYSQLAYEQYF. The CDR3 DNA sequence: TGTGCCAGCAGTTACTCGCAGCTAGCCTACGAGCAGTACTTC.

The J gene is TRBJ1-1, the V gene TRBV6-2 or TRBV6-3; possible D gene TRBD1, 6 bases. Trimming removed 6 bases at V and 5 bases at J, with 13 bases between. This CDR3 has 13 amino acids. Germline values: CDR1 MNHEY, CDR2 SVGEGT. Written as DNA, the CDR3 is TGTGCCAGCAGGGACCCACAGGGAACTGAAGCTTTCTTT. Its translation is CASRDPQGTEAFF.

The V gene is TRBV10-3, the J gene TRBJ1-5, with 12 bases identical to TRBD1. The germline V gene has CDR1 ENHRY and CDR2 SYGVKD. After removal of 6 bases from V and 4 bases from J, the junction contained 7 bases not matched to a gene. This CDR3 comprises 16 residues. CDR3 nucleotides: TGTGCCATCAGGGGAGGGACAGGGGGCGAAAATCAGCCCCAGCATTTT. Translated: CAIRGGTGGENQPQHF.

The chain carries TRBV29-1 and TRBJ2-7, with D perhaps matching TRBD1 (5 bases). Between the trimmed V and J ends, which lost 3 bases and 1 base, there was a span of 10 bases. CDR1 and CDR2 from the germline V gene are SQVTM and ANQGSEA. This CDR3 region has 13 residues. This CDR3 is CSVEDQGSYEQYF. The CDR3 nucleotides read TGCAGCGTTGAGGACCAGGGATCCTACGAGCAGTACTTC.

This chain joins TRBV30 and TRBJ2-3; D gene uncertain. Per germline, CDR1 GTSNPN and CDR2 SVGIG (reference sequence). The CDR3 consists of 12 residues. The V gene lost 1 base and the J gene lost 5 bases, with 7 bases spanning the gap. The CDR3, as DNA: TGTGCCTGGAGTGCGACTGTAGATACGCAGTATTTT. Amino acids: CAWSATVDTQYF.

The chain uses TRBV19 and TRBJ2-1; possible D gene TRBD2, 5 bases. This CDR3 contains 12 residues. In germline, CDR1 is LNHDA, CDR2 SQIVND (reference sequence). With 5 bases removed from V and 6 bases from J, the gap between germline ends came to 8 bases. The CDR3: CASSYLANEQFF. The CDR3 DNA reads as TGTGCCAGTAGTTACCTAGCCAATGAGCAGTTCTTC.